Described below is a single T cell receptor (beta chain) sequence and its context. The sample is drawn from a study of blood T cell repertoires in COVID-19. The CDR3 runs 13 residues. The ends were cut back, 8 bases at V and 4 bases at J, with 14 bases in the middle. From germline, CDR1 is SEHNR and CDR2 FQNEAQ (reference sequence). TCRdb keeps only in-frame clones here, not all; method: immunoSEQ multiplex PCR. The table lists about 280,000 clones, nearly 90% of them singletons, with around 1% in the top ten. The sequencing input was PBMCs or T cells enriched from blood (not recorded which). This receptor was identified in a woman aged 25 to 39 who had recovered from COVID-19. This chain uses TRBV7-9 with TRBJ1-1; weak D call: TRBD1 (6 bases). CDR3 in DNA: TGTGCCAGCCAGGACAGCCTATTCACTGAAGCTTTCTTT. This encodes CASQDSLFTEAFF.